These T cell receptor beta chains were read from a single sample in a study of T-cell memory formation after mild COVID-19. A single record per CDR3 protein comes from TCRdb applying MiXCR to the 5' RACE reads. Here the sample spans about 400,000 distinct CDR3 sequences, more than 20% being singletons. Sequencing was performed on PBMCs or a T cell subset sorted from them (not recorded which). Receptors originate from an adult woman who had mild COVID-19 (a few samples of this study predate the infection). Cell type and time point are not known. The CDR3 runs from the conserved cysteine through the conserved F or W. The order of the fields is clone size, V gene, CDR3 length, J gene, D gene, CDR3 DNA, CDR3 protein. The D gene is left open where the match is weak. Clone size is shown for a subset of rows, as once, few, many or a class of expanded clone.

-	TRBV24-1	15	TRBJ2-2	-	TGTGCCACCAGTGACTGGGCCTTCGGAGCCGGGGAGCTGTTTTTT	CATSDWAFGAGELFF
-	TRBV4-3	14	TRBJ2-3	-	TGCGCCAGCAGCCTTACGGAGGGGGCGAATACGCAGTATTTT	CASSLTEGANTQYF
-	TRBV3-1	16	TRBJ1-4	-	TGTGCCAGCAGCCAGACGGGTCGGTCAGCTAATGAAAAACTGTTTTTT	CASSQTGRSANEKLFF
-	TRBV24-1	14	TRBJ2-5	-	TGTGCCACCAGTGAGGGGCTTGAGGTAGAGACCCAGTACTTC	CATSEGLEVETQYF
-	TRBV11-2	14	TRBJ2-7	-	TGTGCCAGCAGCTTGGGGCCCCTAGCGTACGAGCAGTACTTC	CASSLGPLAYEQYF
-	TRBV7-2	13	TRBJ2-5	-	TGTGCCAGCAGCTTCTGGGAGGAAGAGACCCAGTACTTC	CASSFWEEETQYF
-	TRBV12-3/TRBV12-4	16	TRBJ2-7	-	TGTGCCAGCAGTCCGAAGGGACTCGCCCCTACCTACGAGCAGTACTTC	CASSPKGLAPTYEQYF
-	TRBV10-3	15	TRBJ2-7	TRBD2	TGTGCCATCAGTGGTAGCGGGAGGGCTCAGGACGAGCAGTACTTC	CAISGSGRAQDEQYF
few	TRBV12-3/TRBV12-4	14	TRBJ1-1	-	TGTGCCAGCAGTCCTCGGGACGGGAACACTGAAGCTTTCTTT	CASSPRDGNTEAFF
-	TRBV7-8	12	TRBJ1-1	-	TGTGCCAGCAGCTTCAGGTGGGCTGAAGCTTTCTTT	CASSFRWAEAFF
many	TRBV6-5	13	TRBJ2-5	-	TGTGCCAGTCGCCCAGGGGACCGGGAGACCCAGTACTTC	CASRPGDRETQYF
-	TRBV4-1	15	TRBJ2-2	-	TGCGCCAGCAGTTATGGGTCATCGAACACCGGGGAGCTGTTTTTT	CASSYGSSNTGELFF
-	TRBV6-5	17	TRBJ1-6	TRBD1	TGTGCCAGCAGTCGGGCCCGGGACAGCTCCTATAATTCACCCCTCCACTTT	CASSRARDSSYNSPLHF
-	TRBV12-3/TRBV12-4	15	TRBJ2-1	-	TGTGCCAGCAGCCCCGGGGAGGAGGTAATCACTGAGCAGTTCTTC	CASSPGEEVITEQFF
-	TRBV27	12	TRBJ1-2	TRBD1	TGTGCCAGCAGTTCACAGGGGTTTGGCTACACCTTC	CASSSQGFGYTF
-	TRBV6-5	15	TRBJ1-2	TRBD1	TGTGCCAGCAGGGGAGGGGGGACAGGGAGAAATGGCTACACCTTC	CASRGGGTGRNGYTF
once	TRBV18	14	TRBJ2-5	-	TGTGCCAGCTCACCACAGGGAAGCCAAGAGACCCAGTACTTC	CASSPQGSQETQYF